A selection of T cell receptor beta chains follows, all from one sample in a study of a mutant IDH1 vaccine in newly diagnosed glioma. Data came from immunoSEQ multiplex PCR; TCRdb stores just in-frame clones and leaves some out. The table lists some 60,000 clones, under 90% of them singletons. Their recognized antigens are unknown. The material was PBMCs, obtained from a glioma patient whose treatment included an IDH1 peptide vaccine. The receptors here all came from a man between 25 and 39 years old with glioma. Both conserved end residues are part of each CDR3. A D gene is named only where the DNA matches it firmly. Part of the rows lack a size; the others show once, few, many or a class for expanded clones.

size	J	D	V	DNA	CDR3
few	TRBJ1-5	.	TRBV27	TGTGCCAGCAGTTTCCGGGACGGCAATCAGCCCCAGCATTTT	CASSFRDGNQPQHF
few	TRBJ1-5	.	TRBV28	TGTGCCAGCAGTTTATGGGCAGGGGTGGATCAGCCCCAGCATTTT	CASSLWAGVDQPQHF
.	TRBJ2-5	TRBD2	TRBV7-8	TGTGCCAGCAGCCCCCAAAGCGGGGCGAAACAAGAGACCCAGTACTTC	CASSPQSGAKQETQYF
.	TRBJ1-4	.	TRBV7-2	TGTGCCAGCAGCTTAGCGTTTTCAGTCTTTGAACAGAAACTGTTTTTT	CASSLAFSVFEQKLFF
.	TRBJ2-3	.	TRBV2	TGTGCCAGCAGCTCCTTGGATAGGGGCCCCCCAGATACGCAGTATTTT	CASSSLDRGPPDTQYF
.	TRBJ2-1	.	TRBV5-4	TGTGCCAGCAGCTCCCAGGGTGGAGATAGAAATGAGCAGTTCTTC	CASSSQGGDRNEQFF
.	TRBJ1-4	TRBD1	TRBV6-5	TGTGCCAGCAGTTACGGACAGGGATACGAAAAACTGTTTTTT	CASSYGQGYEKLFF
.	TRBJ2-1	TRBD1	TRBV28	TGTGCCAGCACCCAAGGACAGGGGGCCTACAATGAGCAGTTCTTC	CASTQGQGAYNEQFF
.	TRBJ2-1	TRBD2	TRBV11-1	TGTGCCAGCAGCTTAGCGCAGGCTAGCGGCTACAATGAGCAGTTCTTC	CASSLAQASGYNEQFF
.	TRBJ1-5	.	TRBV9	TGTGCCAGCAGCGTAGAACCGTATAGCAATCAGCCCCAGCATTTT	CASSVEPYSNQPQHF
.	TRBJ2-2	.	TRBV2	TGTGCCAGCAGGTCCTCAGTCGGGACCGGGGAGCTGTTTTTT	CASRSSVGTGELFF
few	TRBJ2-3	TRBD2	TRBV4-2	TGTGCCAGCAGCGGGGCGGGGGGCACAGATACGCAGTATTTT	CASSGAGGTDTQYF
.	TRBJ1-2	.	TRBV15	TGTGCCACCAGCAGTGAACCTTCGACCGATAACTATGGCTACACCTTC	CATSSEPSTDNYGYTF
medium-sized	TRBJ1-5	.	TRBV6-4	TGTGAGGCACAGCCCCAGCATTTT	CEAQPQHF
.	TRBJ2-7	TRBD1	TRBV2	TGTGCCACAATCCGGGACAGGGAAGGGTACGAGCAGTACTTC	CATIRDREGYEQYF
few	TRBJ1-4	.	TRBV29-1	TGCAGCGTTGCCGGGGCTGGGCACGGAGAAAAACTGTTTTTT	CSVAGAGHGEKLFF
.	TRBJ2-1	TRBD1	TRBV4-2	TGTGCCAGCAGCCAAGCGGGACAGTTCTACAATGAGCAGTTCTTC	CASSQAGQFYNEQFF
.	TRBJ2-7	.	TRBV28	TGTGCCAGCAGTTTCCCTACCTACGAGCAGTACTTC	CASSFPTYEQYF
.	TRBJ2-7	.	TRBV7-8	TGTGCCAGCAGCTTTCCAGCGGGCCCCTACGAGCAGTACTTC	CASSFPAGPYEQYF
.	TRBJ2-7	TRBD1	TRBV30	TGTGCCTGGAGTTCGACAGGGTCCGAGCAGTACTTC	CAWSSTGSEQYF
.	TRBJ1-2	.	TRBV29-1	TGCAGCGTTGAACTGGGGCCAGGGGATGGCTACACCTTC	CSVELGPGDGYTF
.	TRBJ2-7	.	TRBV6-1	TGTGCCAGCAGTGAAGGACAGTTCAGCGCCTACGAGCAGTACTTC	CASSEGQFSAYEQYF
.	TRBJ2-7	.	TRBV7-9	TGTGCCAGCAGCACCCGACAGAGCTCCTACGAGCAGTACTTC	CASSTRQSSYEQYF
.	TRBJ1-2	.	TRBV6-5	TGTGCCAGCAGTCCGGACAGCCCTCTTAACTATGGCTACACCTTC	CASSPDSPLNYGYTF
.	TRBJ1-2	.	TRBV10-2	TGCGCCAGCAGTGAGGTTGGCGGGTATGGCTACACCTTC	CASSEVGGYGYTF
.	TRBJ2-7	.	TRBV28	TGTGCCAGCAGTTTTTCGGGGACTGCTCTCGAGCAGTACTTC	CASSFSGTALEQYF
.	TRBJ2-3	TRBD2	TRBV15	TGTGCCACCAGCATGGGGACTAGCGGGCCCACAGATACGCAGTATTTT	CATSMGTSGPTDTQYF
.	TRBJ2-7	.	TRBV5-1	TGCGCCAGCAGCTCATCGACTAGTATCTACGAGCAGTACTTC	CASSSSTSIYEQYF
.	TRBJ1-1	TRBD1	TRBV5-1	TGCGCCAGCAGCCCTGGACAGGCTTGGTCCACTGAAGCTTTCTTT	CASSPGQAWSTEAFF
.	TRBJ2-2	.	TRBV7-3	TGTGCCAGCAGTCTAATCTCTTTCCCCGGGGAGCTGTTTTTT	CASSLISFPGELFF
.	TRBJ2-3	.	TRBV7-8	TGTGCCAGCAGCTTAGACACTAGCACAGATACGCAGTATTTT	CASSLDTSTDTQYF
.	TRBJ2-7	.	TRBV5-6	TGTGCCAGCAGTTTCGGCTTCGCGTCCAGAACCTACGAGCAGTACTTC	CASSFGFASRTYEQYF
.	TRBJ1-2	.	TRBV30	TGTGCCTGGAGTGCCCCCGGGGAGACTAGAGGCTATGGCTACACCTTC	CAWSAPGETRGYGYTF
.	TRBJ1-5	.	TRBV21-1	TGTGCCAGCAGCAAGCGTGACCAGCCCCAGCATTTT	CASSKRDQPQHF
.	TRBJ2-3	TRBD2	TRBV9	TGTGCCAGCAGCGTAGGGTTTGGTCGGGGAGGGTACACAGATACGCAGTATTTT	CASSVGFGRGGYTDTQYF
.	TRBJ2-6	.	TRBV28	TGTGCCAGCAGTTTATATGGGGAAGGTCATGGGGCCAACGTCCTGACTTTC	CASSLYGEGHGANVLTF
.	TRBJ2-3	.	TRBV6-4	TGTGCCAGCAGTGACTCGTTTCGGGACACAGATACGCAGTATTTT	CASSDSFRDTDTQYF
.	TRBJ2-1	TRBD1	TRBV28	TGTGCCAGCAGTTCCTCCGCTTGGGACAGATCGTTGGGGCAGTTCTTC	CASSSSAWDRSLGQFF
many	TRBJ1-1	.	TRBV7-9	TGTGCCAGCAGCTCGGGGCCGCCAGATAAGAACACTGAAGCTTTCTTT	CASSSGPPDKNTEAFF
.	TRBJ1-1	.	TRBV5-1	TGCGCCAGCAGCTTGGAGGGGGTGGTCACTGAAGCTTTCTTT	CASSLEGVVTEAFF
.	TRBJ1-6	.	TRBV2	TGTGCCAGCAGTGGTGGCAGTGATTCACCCCTCCACTTT	CASSGGSDSPLHF
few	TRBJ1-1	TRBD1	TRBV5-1	TGCGCCAGCAGCTCGGACAGGGCGAACACTGAAGCTTTCTTT	CASSSDRANTEAFF
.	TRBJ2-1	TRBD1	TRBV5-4	TGTGCCAGCAGCTTGGCCCCGGGACAGGGGGCTTACAATGAGCAGTTCTTC	CASSLAPGQGAYNEQFF
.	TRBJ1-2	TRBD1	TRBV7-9	TGTGCCAGCAGCCATTCTGGGACAGTCTTCTATGGCTACACCTTC	CASSHSGTVFYGYTF
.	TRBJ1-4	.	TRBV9	TGTGCCAGCAGCAGGCTTATCTCCGCAACTAATGAAAAACTGTTTTTT	CASSRLISATNEKLFF
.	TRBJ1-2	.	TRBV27	TGTGCCAGCAGTATTACCTTCAGGGGAGACAACTATGGCTACACCTTC	CASSITFRGDNYGYTF
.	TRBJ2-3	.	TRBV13	TGTGCCAGCAGCTTAGGTTCGGGGGGCGGGGATACGCAGTATTTT	CASSLGSGGGDTQYF
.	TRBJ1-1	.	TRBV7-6	TGTGCCAGCAGCCGCTGGCAGGGAGTAGCTGAAGCTTTCTTT	CASSRWQGVAEAFF
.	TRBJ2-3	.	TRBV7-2	TGTGCCAGCAGCTTAGTCTACAGTTTTTACACAGATACGCAGTATTTT	CASSLVYSFYTDTQYF
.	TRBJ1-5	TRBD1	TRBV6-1	TGTGCCAGCAGATGGGACAGCGGCAATCGGCCCCAGCATTTT	CASRWDSGNRPQHF
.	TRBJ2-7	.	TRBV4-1	TGCGCCAGCAGCCAAGAAAGTGGGCAGGGTCCGTTATCCTACGAGCAGTACTTC	CASSQESGQGPLSYEQYF